This entry features one T cell receptor (beta chain) sequence. The authors' processing: Reference gene primer amplification gave nucleated cell count estimates. TCRdb keeps only in-frame clones here, not all; method: immunoSEQ multiplex PCR. V and J calls and clone size come straight from that table; D and trimming were deduced from the DNA. Seen here are hundreds of thousands of clones, about 88% observed once, and the top ten hold under 3.5%. Germline CDR1 reads LNHNV; CDR2 reads YYDKDF (reference sequence). V was clipped by 5 bases and J by 5 bases; unmatched bases: 4. The CDR3 spans 13 residues. These data are taken from a study of blood T cell repertoires in COVID-19. Looking at the study overall: Samples taken during acute and convalescent COVID-19 were collected in the United States, Italy and Spain. The cDNA or gDNA used as material had been derived from T cells, B-cell-depleted T cells, or PBMCs.

Across about two dozen US areas, participants ranged in age from 18 to 89 years. The chain carries TRBV15 and TRBJ2-7; 9 nucleotides match TRBD1. The clonotype was recovered from a woman aged 45-65 years who had recovered from COVID-19. Material for sequencing was PBMCs or T cells enriched from blood (not recorded which). The CDR3: CATSSRDRDEQYF. The CDR3 DNA follows: TGTGCCACCAGCTCAAGGGACAGGGACGAGCAGTACTTC. Full variable domain (outside the CDR3, taken from reference TRBV15 and TRBJ2-7): DAMVIQNPRYQVTQFGKPVTLSCSQTLNHNVMYWYQQKSSQAPKLLFHYYDKDFNNEADTPDNFQSRRPNTSFCFLDIRSPGLGDTAMYLCATSSRDRDEQYFGPGTRLTVT.